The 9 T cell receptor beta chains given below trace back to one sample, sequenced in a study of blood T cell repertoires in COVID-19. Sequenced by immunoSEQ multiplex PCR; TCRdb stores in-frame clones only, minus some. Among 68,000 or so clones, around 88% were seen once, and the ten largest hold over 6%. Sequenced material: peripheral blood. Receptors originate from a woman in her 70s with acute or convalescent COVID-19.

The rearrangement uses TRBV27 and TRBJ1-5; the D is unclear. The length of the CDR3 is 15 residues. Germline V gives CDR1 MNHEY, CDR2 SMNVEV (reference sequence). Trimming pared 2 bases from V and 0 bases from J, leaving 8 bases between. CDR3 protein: CASSLNTYSNQPQHF. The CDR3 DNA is TGTGCCAGCAGTTTAAACACATATAGCAATCAGCCCCAGCATTTT.

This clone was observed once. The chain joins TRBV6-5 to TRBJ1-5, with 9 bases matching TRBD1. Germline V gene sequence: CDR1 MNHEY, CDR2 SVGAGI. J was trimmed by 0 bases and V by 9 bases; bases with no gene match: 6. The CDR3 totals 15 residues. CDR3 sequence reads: CASRWTGDSNQPQHF. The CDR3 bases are TGTGCCAGTCGTTGGACAGGGGATAGCAATCAGCCCCAGCATTTT.

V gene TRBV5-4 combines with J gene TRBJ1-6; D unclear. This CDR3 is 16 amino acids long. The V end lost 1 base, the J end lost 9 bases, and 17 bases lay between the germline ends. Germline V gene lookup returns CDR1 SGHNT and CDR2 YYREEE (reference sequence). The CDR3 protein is CASSLNGRRTGSPLHF. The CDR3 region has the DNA TGTGCCAGCAGCTTGAACGGGAGGAGAACGGGTTCACCCCTCCACTTT. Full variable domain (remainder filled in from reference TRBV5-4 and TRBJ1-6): ETGVTQSPTHLIKTRGQQVTLRCSSQSGHNTVSWYQQALGQGPQFIFQYYREEENGRGNFPPRFSGLQFPNYSSELNVNALELDDSALYLCASSLNGRRTGSPLHFGNGTRLTVT.

CDR3 in DNA: TGCGCCAGCAGCCCCCGGGACAGCACTGAAGCTTTCTTT. Amino acids: CASSPRDSTEAFF. The chain recombines TRBV5-1 with TRBJ1-1; 7 nucleotides line up with TRBD1. This CDR3 contains 13 residues. Trimming took 4 bases from V and 4 from J; bases not matched to a gene: 4. The germline V gene has CDR1 SGHRS and CDR2 YFSETQ.

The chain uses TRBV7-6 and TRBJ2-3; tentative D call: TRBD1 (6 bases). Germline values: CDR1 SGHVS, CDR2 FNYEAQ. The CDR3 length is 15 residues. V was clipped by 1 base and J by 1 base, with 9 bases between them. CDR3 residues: CASSLVGGGTDTQYF. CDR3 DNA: TGTGCCAGCAGCTTAGTAGGGGGTGGCACAGATACGCAGTATTTT. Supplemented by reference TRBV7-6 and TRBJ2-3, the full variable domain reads GAGVSQSPRYKVTKRGQDVALRCDPISGHVSLYWYRQALGQGPEFLTYFNYEAQQDKSGLPNDRFSAERPEGSISTLTIQRTEQRDSAMYRCASSLVGGGTDTQYFGPGTRLTVL.

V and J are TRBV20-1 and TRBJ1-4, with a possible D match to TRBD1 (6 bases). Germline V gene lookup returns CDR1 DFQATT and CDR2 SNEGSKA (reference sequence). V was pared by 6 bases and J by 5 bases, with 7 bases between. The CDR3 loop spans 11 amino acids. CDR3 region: CSARGNEKLFF. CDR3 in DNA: TGCAGTGCCAGGGGAAATGAAAAACTGTTTTTT.

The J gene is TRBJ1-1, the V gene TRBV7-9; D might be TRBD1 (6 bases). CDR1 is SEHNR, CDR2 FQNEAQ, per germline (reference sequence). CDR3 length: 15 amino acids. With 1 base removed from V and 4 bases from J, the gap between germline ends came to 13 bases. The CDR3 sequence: CASSLVGGSGTEAFF. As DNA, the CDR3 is TGTGCCAGCAGCTTAGTAGGGGGTTCGGGCACTGAAGCTTTCTTT.

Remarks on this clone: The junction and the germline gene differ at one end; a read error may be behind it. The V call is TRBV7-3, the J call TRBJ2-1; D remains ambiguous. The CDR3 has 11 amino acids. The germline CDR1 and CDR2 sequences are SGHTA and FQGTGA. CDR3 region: CASSSNNEQFF. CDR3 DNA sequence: TGTGCCAGCAGCTCCAACAATGAGCAGTTCTTC.

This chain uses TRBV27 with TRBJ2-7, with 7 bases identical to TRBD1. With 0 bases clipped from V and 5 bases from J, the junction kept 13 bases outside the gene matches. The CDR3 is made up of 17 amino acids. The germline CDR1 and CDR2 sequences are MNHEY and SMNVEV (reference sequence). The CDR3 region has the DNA TGTGCCAGCAGTTTATCGCCTAGACAGGGCCGAATTGACGAGCAGTACTTC. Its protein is CASSLSPRQGRIDEQYF.